This is a list of T cell receptor beta chains from one sample in a study of cytomegalovirus exposure and HLA in healthy donors. Here immunoSEQ multiplex PCR was the method, and the copy in TCRdb shows in-frame clones only, minus some. This table has roughly 170,000 clones, 80% to 85% appearing once. Material: PBMCs. The receptor source for this set is a woman under 30 in good health and CMV-seropositive. Each CDR3 is given with its conserved first and last residue. D genes are given only for firm matches. Size is stated for part of the rows, as once, few or many counts, or as a class when the clone is expanded.

v_gene	len	abundance	d_gene	j_gene	CDR3nt	CDR3aa
TRBV6-4	12	-	-	TRBJ2-1	TGTGCCAGCAGAGGAATTCCTAGGCCCCAGTTCTTC	CASRGIPRPQFF
TRBV4-3	15	-	-	TRBJ2-3	TGCGCCAGCAGCCAAGATCAGGGGAGCACAGATACGCAGTATTTT	CASSQDQGSTDTQYF
TRBV6-6	15	-	-	TRBJ1-2	TGTGCCAGCAGTTACGAGTTTTCCACTAACTATGGCTACACCTTC	CASSYEFSTNYGYTF
TRBV4-1	15	-	TRBD1	TRBJ1-4	TGCGCCAGCAGCGCCCCGGGACAGACGAATGAAAAACTGTTTTTT	CASSAPGQTNEKLFF
TRBV19	14	-	TRBD1	TRBJ2-3	TGTGCCAGTAGTGACAGGGCCCGCACAGATACGCAGTATTTT	CASSDRARTDTQYF
TRBV19	16	once	-	TRBJ2-7	TGTGCCAGTAGTATTTCCCAAAGGGGCCTAACCTACGAGCAGTACTTC	CASSISQRGLTYEQYF
TRBV29-1	15	once	-	TRBJ1-3	TGCAGCGTTGAAGACCGCGCGGATGCTGGAAACACCATATATTTT	CSVEDRADAGNTIYF
TRBV5-6	15	-	TRBD1	TRBJ2-5	TGTGCCAGCAGCTTGGAGGGGGCTACACAAGAGACCCAGTACTTC	CASSLEGATQETQYF
TRBV9	14	few	TRBD1	TRBJ1-6	TGTGCCAGCAGCGCATGGGACAGGAATTCACCCCTCCACTTT	CASSAWDRNSPLHF
TRBV7-2	15	-	TRBD2	TRBJ2-3	TGTGCCAGCAGCTTAATACGGGGGGGCACAGATACGCAGTATTTT	CASSLIRGGTDTQYF
TRBV18	13	-	TRBD2	TRBJ2-5	TGTGCCAGCTCACGCGGGACTAGCGAGACCCAGTACTTC	CASSRGTSETQYF
TRBV9	13	few	TRBD2	TRBJ2-5	TGTGCCAGCAGGGCCAGCGGGGAGGAGACCCAGTACTTC	CASRASGEETQYF
TRBV6-1	14	-	-	TRBJ2-7	TGTGCCAGCAGGACTTTAGCGGATCACTACGAGCAGTACTTC	CASRTLADHYEQYF
TRBV7-8	15	-	-	TRBJ1-1	TGTGCCAGCAGCTTAGCGGGCCCAGGGTACACTGAAGCTTTCTTT	CASSLAGPGYTEAFF
TRBV6-6	14	-	-	TRBJ1-2	TGTGCCAGCAGTACCGAATCCTATGTCCGTGGCTACACCTTC	CASSTESYVRGYTF
TRBV25-1	14	-	-	TRBJ2-1	TGTGCCAGCAGTGTTTGGGGGCCATACAATGAGCAGTTCTTC	CASSVWGPYNEQFF
TRBV27	16	-	-	TRBJ1-4	TGTGCCAGCAGGGGGCGGGGGGCCTCAACTAATGAAAAACTGTTTTTT	CASRGRGASTNEKLFF
TRBV5-1	12	-	TRBD1	TRBJ1-1	TGCGCCAGCAGCTTGGACAGGGGCCTTGCTTTCTTT	CASSLDRGLAFF
TRBV7-3	16	-	TRBD2	TRBJ2-1	TGTGCCAGCAGCCGAAGTGGGGGACTAGCGGGCAATGAGCAGTTCTTC	CASSRSGGLAGNEQFF
TRBV6-4	16	few	TRBD2	TRBJ2-3	TGTGCCAGCAGTGACTCGAGCGGGGGGGCGTCAGATACGCAGTATTTT	CASSDSSGGASDTQYF
TRBV11-2	14	once	TRBD2	TRBJ2-2	TGTGCCAGCAACGGCGGGGGGGACACCGGGGAGCTGTTTTTT	CASNGGGDTGELFF
TRBV29-1	15	-	TRBD2	TRBJ2-1	TGCAGCGTGGGATCGGGGGGTATCTCCTACAATGAGCAGTTCTTC	CSVGSGGISYNEQFF
TRBV6-5	14	-	-	TRBJ1-1	TGTGCCAGCAGTTATTCCTTGGGGGGGACTGAAGCTTTCTTT	CASSYSLGGTEAFF
TRBV7-9	18	-	TRBD1	TRBJ1-4	TGTGCCAGCAGCTTAGGAGCAGGGGGCCCAACAACTAATGAAAAACTGTTTTTT	CASSLGAGGPTTNEKLFF
TRBV6-4	13	-	-	TRBJ2-2	TGTGCCAGCAGTGCTAGCAACACCGGGGAGCTGTTTTTT	CASSASNTGELFF
TRBV6-1	18	-	TRBD1	TRBJ1-2	TGTGCCAGCAGTGAATGGACAGGTCGAAATAAGGCTAACTATGGCTACACCTTC	CASSEWTGRNKANYGYTF
TRBV6-6	13	-	-	TRBJ1-6	TGTGCCAGCAGTTACGGAACAGGGTTACCCCTCCACTTT	CASSYGTGLPLHF
TRBV10-3	16	-	TRBD2	TRBJ2-5	TGTGCCATCAGTGAGAGGACTAGCGGACTCCAAGAGACCCAGTACTTC	CAISERTSGLQETQYF
TRBV10-3	14	-	-	TRBJ1-2	TGTGCCATCACCCCCGACGGCGCTAACTATGACTACACCTTC	CAITPDGANYDYTF
TRBV6-9	14	once	-	TRBJ1-5	TGTGGGATCGACAGGATCACTACGAATCAGCCCCAGCATTTT	CGIDRITTNQPQHF
TRBV29-1	13	-	-	TRBJ2-1	TGCAGCGTCCCTAACCCAATTCTCGATGAGCAGTTCTTC	CSVPNPILDEQFF
TRBV7-3	14	few	-	TRBJ1-6	TGTGCCAGCAGCTTACAGGGCGTAGGTTCACCCCTCCACTTT	CASSLQGVGSPLHF
TRBV2	13	-	-	TRBJ1-5	TGTGCCAGCAGTGACGTCGATCGGCAGCCCCAGCATTTT	CASSDVDRQPQHF
TRBV5-6	17	-	TRBD2	TRBJ2-1	TGTGCCAGCAGCTTAGATCAGGGCGGGGGGGCCTACAATGAGCAGTTCTTC	CASSLDQGGGAYNEQFF
TRBV5-6	17	once	TRBD1	TRBJ1-6	TGTGCCAGCAGCTTGGGCCCCCCCGGGACAGGGCATCCACCCCTCCACTTT	CASSLGPPGTGHPPLHF
TRBV6-5	13	-	-	TRBJ2-7	TGTGCCAGCAGACCCACAGGGAATTACGAGCAGTACTTC	CASRPTGNYEQYF
TRBV9	15	-	TRBD1	TRBJ1-2	TGTGCCAGCAGCGCTATGCAGGGGGCTAAAAATGGCTACACCTTC	CASSAMQGAKNGYTF
TRBV28	13	few	-	TRBJ1-2	TGTGCCAGCCAGTTAATCAGATTTGGCGGCTACACCTTC	CASQLIRFGGYTF
TRBV28	15	-	TRBD1	TRBJ1-2	TGTGCCAGCAGTTTACCGACAGGGGGTAGTTATGGCTACACCTTC	CASSLPTGGSYGYTF
TRBV11-1	15	-	TRBD2	TRBJ2-3	TGTGCCAGCAGCTTACTAGCGGGGCTCATGGATACGCAGTATTTT	CASSLLAGLMDTQYF
TRBV27	14	-	TRBD2	TRBJ2-7	TGTGCCAGCAGCCGGGGTAGCGGGGATTACGAGCAGTACTTC	CASSRGSGDYEQYF
TRBV7-3	15	-	-	TRBJ2-2	TGTGCCAGCAGACTCTCTGGGCTGAACACCGGGGAGCTGTTTTTT	CASRLSGLNTGELFF